These 28 T cell receptor beta chains originate from one sample sequenced in a study of shared clonotypes between healthy human individuals. The repertoire was sequenced with immunoSEQ multiplex PCR; TCRdb's copy has only in-frame clones and lacks some. The sample has a few million clones; about 92% are singletons. The specimen sequenced was naive CD4+ T cells sorted from blood. Regarding subset: CD45RA+ positively selected. All receptors derive from a man between 18 and 29 years old in good health.

The V gene is TRBV5-6, the J gene TRBJ1-2; D is ambiguous. This CDR3 region has 12 residues. Germline V CDR1 and CDR2: SGHDT, YYEEEE. Trimming removed 1 base from V and 8 bases from J, with 9 bases in between. DNA for the CDR3: TGTGCCAGCAGCTTGAGAGGTAACGGCTACACCTTC. It codes for CASSLRGNGYTF.

V usage is TRBV27 and J usage is TRBJ2-5; D ambiguous. Per the germline V gene, CDR1 is MNHEY and CDR2 is SMNVEV (reference sequence). The CDR3 covers 13 residues. V was pared by 4 bases and J by 3 bases, with 9 bases between. CDR3 loop: CASSSSFKETQYF. The CDR3 DNA reads TGTGCCAGCAGTTCGTCTTTTAAAGAGACCCAGTACTTC.

The rearrangement links TRBV7-8 to TRBJ2-7; a weak D match, TRBD2 (5 bases). The germline V gene encodes CDR1 SGHVS and CDR2 FQNEAQ. V was clipped by 5 bases and J by 4 bases, with 15 bases between them. This CDR3 has 14 residues. In DNA form, the CDR3 reads TGTGCCAGCAGCCCACGACCGGGATTGTACGAGCAGTACTTC. Translated: CASSPRPGLYEQYF. The entire variable domain, with the rest obtained from reference TRBV7-8 and TRBJ2-7, is as follows: GAGVSQSPRYKVAKRGQDVALRCDPISGHVSLFWYQQALGQGPEFLTYFQNEAQLDKSGLPSDRFFAERPEGSVSTLKIQRTQQEDSAVYLCASSPRPGLYEQYFGPGTRLTVT.

This rearrangement joins TRBV6-6 to TRBJ2-3, with a weak D call TRBD2 (5 bases). CDR3 length: 14 residues. The V gene's germline CDR1 is MNHNY and CDR2 SVGAGI (reference sequence). V was trimmed by 8 bases and J by 5 bases, leaving 17 bases between them. CDR3 DNA: TGTGCCAGCGTTTTAAGCGAGGGCCGAGATACGCAGTATTTT. Amino acid sequence: CASVLSEGRDTQYF.

This chain uses TRBV7-9 with TRBJ2-5; D may correspond to TRBD1 or TRBD2 (5 bases each). CDR3 size: 15 residues. V shed 3 bases and J shed 1 base, with 12 bases lying between them. The V gene's germline CDR1 is SEHNR and CDR2 FQNEAQ (reference sequence). The CDR3 is CASSFGGSTQETQYF. In nucleotides, the CDR3 is TGTGCCAGCAGCTTTGGGGGAAGTACCCAAGAGACCCAGTACTTC.

This clone appeared a few times. V and J are TRBV6-4 and TRBJ1-1; no clear D gene. V lost 2 bases, J lost 1 base, and 5 bases lay in between. Germline CDR1 MRHNA, CDR2 SNTAGT. The CDR3 is made up of 13 amino acids. CDR3 DNA: TGTGCCAGCAGTGACAGGGCGAACACTGAAGCTTTCTTT. Amino acid sequence: CASSDRANTEAFF.

The chain couples TRBV28 to TRBJ1-1, with 7 bases aligning to TRBD1. The CDR3 length is 14 residues. CDR1 MDHEN and CDR2 SYDVKM come from the germline V gene. The ends lost 6 bases at V and 4 bases at J; junction bases unmatched: 8. In DNA, the CDR3 is TGTGCCAGCAGGCGTGAGGGGGCGGGCACTGAAGCTTTCTTT. It is translated as CASRREGAGTEAFF.

The rearrangement links TRBV6-4 to TRBJ1-1; D is unclear. V was pared by 4 bases and J by 4 bases, with 13 bases between. CDR1 is MRHNA, CDR2 SNTAGT, per germline. The length of the CDR3 is 14 residues. The CDR3 DNA is TGTGCCAGCAGTGCTCGGACCGAAGTCACTGAAGCTTTCTTT. Residues: CASSARTEVTEAFF.

The V and J genes are TRBV10-3 and TRBJ2-2; possibly TRBD1 for D (5 bases). The CDR3 is 13 amino acids. The germline V and J ends were trimmed by 7 bases and 5 bases, with 11 bases remaining between them. Per the germline V gene, CDR1 is ENHRY and CDR2 is SYGVKD. CDR3 nucleotides: TGTGCCATCACGGCAGGGCGGACCGGGGAGCTGTTTTTT. This encodes CAITAGRTGELFF.

The chain combines TRBV5-4 with TRBJ2-1; 9 nucleotides align to TRBD2. With V trimmed by 6 bases and J by 9 bases, 10 bases remained unmatched. In germline, CDR1 is SGHNT, CDR2 YYREEE (reference sequence). This CDR3 has 14 amino acids. This chain's CDR3 is CASTATREGAEQFF. Written as DNA, the CDR3 is TGTGCCAGCACCGCCACGCGGGAGGGCGCTGAGCAGTTCTTC.

This rearrangement joins TRBV11-2 to TRBJ2-7, with D perhaps being TRBD1 or TRBD2 (5 bases each). The CDR3 length is 16 residues. The germline V and J ends were trimmed by 0 bases and 2 bases, with 14 bases remaining between them. CDR1 and CDR2 (germline): SGHAT, FQNNGV. The CDR3 spells CASSLDGGAGTYEQYF. CDR3 DNA: TGTGCCAGCAGCTTAGATGGAGGTGCAGGGACCTACGAGCAGTACTTC.

This chain links TRBV2 with TRBJ1-1; D unresolved. CDR1 and CDR2 (germline): SNHLY, FYNNEI. The CDR3 length is 14 residues. Trimming removed 7 bases at V and 5 bases at J, with 17 bases between. CDR3 sequence (DNA): TGTGCCAGCAAGATTAGCCTACAGACGACTGAAGCTTTCTTT. Protein sequence: CASKISLQTTEAFF.

This chain links TRBV4-3 with TRBJ2-1; D gene ambiguous. The germline V gene encodes CDR1 LGHNA and CDR2 YSLEER. The germline V and J ends were trimmed by 1 base and 7 bases, with 17 bases remaining between them. The CDR3 has 16 residues. CDR3 protein: CASSQGGSLSRNEQFF. The DNA of the CDR3 is TGCGCCAGCAGCCAAGGGGGATCTCTTAGTCGGAATGAGCAGTTCTTC.

This chain joins TRBV7-9 and TRBJ1-2, with unresolved D. The CDR3 is 14 amino acids. Trimming shortened V by 5 bases and J by 4 bases, and 14 bases separated the two germline ends. Germline-derived CDR1 and CDR2 are SEHNR and FQNEAQ (reference sequence). The CDR3 is CASSPALESYGYTF. In DNA, the CDR3 is TGTGCCAGCAGCCCCGCCCTTGAAAGCTATGGCTACACCTTC.

As for this clone: Other DNA sequences within the sample encode an identical CDR3. V is TRBV5-1 and J is TRBJ1-5; 11 bases map to TRBD1. The V gene end was trimmed by 4 bases and the J gene end by 0 bases; junction bases not matched to a gene: 3. The CDR3 contains 16 residues. CDR1 and CDR2 from the germline V gene are SGHRS and YFSETQ. CDR3: CASSPGQGDSNQPQHF. In nucleotides, the CDR3 is TGCGCCAGCAGCCCGGGACAGGGGGATAGCAATCAGCCCCAGCATTTT. Full variable domain (remainder filled in from reference TRBV5-1 and TRBJ1-5): KAGVTQTPRYLIKTRGQQVTLSCSPISGHRSVSWYQQTPGQGLQFLFEYFSETQRNKGNFPGRFSGRQFSNSRSEMNVSTLELGDSALYLCASSPGQGDSNQPQHFGDGTRLSIL.

The rearrangement uses TRBV2 and TRBJ2-5; D call uncertain. Per the germline V gene, CDR1 is SNHLY and CDR2 is FYNNEI. Trimming cost V 4 bases and J 7 bases, with 13 bases left between them. CDR3 length equals 13 residues. The CDR3 DNA reads as TGTGCCAGCAGTGGGGGAAGCCTCCCGACCCAGTACTTC. Its translation is CASSGGSLPTQYF.

V gene TRBV13 combines with J gene TRBJ2-7, with 8 bases matching TRBD2. The CDR3 contains 14 residues. V shed 5 bases and J 2 bases; nucleotides not matched to a gene: 5. Germline V gene sequence: CDR1 PRHDT, CDR2 FYEKMQ (reference sequence). The chain's CDR3 is CASSGLAATYEQYF. The CDR3 DNA follows: TGTGCCAGCAGCGGACTAGCAGCAACCTACGAGCAGTACTTC.

To note about this clone: At the DNA level, this CDR3 is encoded by other sequences in the same sample as well. The V call is TRBV18, the J call TRBJ2-5; possibly TRBD1 for D (6 bases). This CDR3 comprises 14 residues. Looked up from germline, CDR1 is KGHSH and CDR2 is LQKENI. Deletions cut 2 bases from V and 5 bases from J, with 12 bases between. CDR3 bases: TGTGCCAGCTCACCAAGTCAGGGGCGGGAGACCCAGTACTTC. Translated, it gives CASSPSQGRETQYF.

This chain connects TRBV11-2 to TRBJ2-3; the match to TRBD1 covers 11 bases. The V gene's germline CDR1 is SGHAT and CDR2 FQNNGV. This CDR3 spans 17 amino acids. V dropped 0 bases and J dropped 0; count of bases not matched to a gene: 2. DNA for the CDR3: TGTGCCAGCAGCTTAGAATGGGACAGGGGGAGCACAGATACGCAGTATTTT. Amino acid sequence: CASSLEWDRGSTDTQYF.

Details on this clone: Other nucleotide sequences in the sample specify the same CDR3. The chain links TRBV19 to TRBJ1-1; tentatively, D is TRBD1 (6 bases). From germline, CDR1 is LNHDA and CDR2 SQIVND (reference sequence). Deletions cut 5 bases from V and 0 bases from J, with 7 bases between. This CDR3 is 13 amino acids long. CDR3 in amino acids: CASSGGMNTEAFF. Here the CDR3 DNA reads TGTGCCAGTAGTGGGGGCATGAACACTGAAGCTTTCTTT.

The CDR3 sequence: CASSPRSDLRDGELFF. The CDR3 nucleotides read TGTGCCAGCAGCCCCAGGTCCGACTTAAGGGACGGGGAGCTGTTTTTT. The chain uses TRBV9 and TRBJ2-2; D uncertain. Trimming took 4 bases from V and 7 from J, leaving 20 bases between them. The CDR3 loop spans 16 amino acids. In germline, CDR1 is SGDLS, CDR2 YYNGEE.

V gene TRBV7-9 combines with J gene TRBJ2-3; D call uncertain. From germline, CDR1 is SEHNR and CDR2 FQNEAQ (reference sequence). This CDR3 region has 14 residues. V lost 10 bases and J 0 bases, leaving 14 bases between the germline ends. CDR3 nucleotide sequence: TGTGCCATCTCAGGTCCTGTGAGCACAGATACGCAGTATTTT. It specifies CAISGPVSTDTQYF. The whole variable domain, remainder taken from reference TRBV7-9 and TRBJ2-3, is DTGVSQNPRHKITKRGQNVTFRCDPISEHNRLYWYRQTLGQGPEFLTYFQNEAQLEKSRLLSDRFSAERPKGSFSTLEIQRTEQGDSAMYLCAISGPVSTDTQYFGPGTRLTVL.

The chain joins TRBV10-3 to TRBJ1-2, with D possibly matching TRBD1 (5 bases). The germline V gene encodes CDR1 ENHRY and CDR2 SYGVKD. The length of the CDR3 is 16 residues. Deletions cut 5 bases from V and 4 bases from J, with 20 bases between. The CDR3 region has the DNA TGTGCCATCAGTCCTCCGACAGACCGGGATGGCTATGGCTACACCTTC. Translated, it gives CAISPPTDRDGYGYTF.

The chain combines TRBV5-4 with TRBJ1-1; the D gene is possibly TRBD1 (5 bases). The germline V and J ends were trimmed by 4 bases and 0 bases, with 13 bases remaining between them. The CDR3 extends over 15 amino acids. Germline CDR1 is SGHNT and CDR2 is YYREEE (reference sequence). The CDR3 here is CASSHSRGLNTEAFF. The CDR3 DNA is TGTGCCAGCAGCCACAGCCGGGGGTTGAACACTGAAGCTTTCTTT.

In this sample, this clone turned up once. The V call is TRBV29-1, the J call TRBJ2-7; 7 bases are shared with TRBD2. V was clipped by 3 bases and J by 6 bases; unmatched bases: 5. The CDR3 covers 12 residues. Germline V gene lookup returns CDR1 SQVTM and CDR2 ANQGSEA. The CDR3 loop reads CSVDGAGPEQYF. As DNA, the CDR3 is TGCAGCGTTGACGGAGCGGGGCCCGAGCAGTACTTC.

Comment on this clone: The same CDR3 arises from other DNA sequences in this sample as well. The J gene is TRBJ2-3, the V gene TRBV19, with D tentatively TRBD2 (6 bases). V was trimmed by 6 bases and J by 5 bases, leaving 6 bases between them. This CDR3 contains 11 residues. CDR1 LNHDA and CDR2 SQIVND come from the germline V gene (reference sequence). CDR3 in amino acids: CASRAGDTQYF. In DNA form, the CDR3 reads TGTGCCAGTAGAGCGGGAGATACGCAGTATTTT.

This sequence joins TRBV14 and TRBJ1-2, with D tentatively TRBD1 (6 bases). The CDR3 runs 13 residues. The germline CDR1 and CDR2 sequences are SGHDN and FVKESK. V lost 1 base and J lost 8, with 11 bases in between. The CDR3 here is CASSQAGDGGYTF. The CDR3 bases are TGTGCCAGCAGCCAAGCAGGGGATGGGGGCTACACCTTC.

The genes are TRBV4-3 and TRBJ2-1; D is unresolved. Germline CDR1 and CDR2: LGHNA and YSLEER. This CDR3 has 13 amino acids. The V end was cut by 1 base, the J end by 5 bases, with 6 bases between. The CDR3 coding sequence is TGCGCCAGCAGCCAAGGGGTACACAATGAGCAGTTCTTC. Translation gives CASSQGVHNEQFF.